This record concerns one T cell receptor beta chain sequence. Its antigen remains unknown. This specimen belongs to a study of Graves' ophthalmopathy and Graves' hyperthyroidism. Overall study results and limits: Clonotypes were expanded in thyroid at above 0.001 frequency, and most also appeared in blood. Using 13 signatures, a model distinguished ophthalmopathy from stable hyperthyroidism, reaching more than 85% sensitivity and 70% to 83% specificity.

RNA served as the template for amplifying TCR beta CDR3 regions. In the first round, RT-PCR was carried out with HTBI primers, and a multiplex PCR formed the second round. TCRdb independently ran MiXCR on the multiplex PCR reads; one entry per CDR3 protein. The repertoire includes over a million distinct CDR3 sequences, approximately 35% of them detected once, and over 8.5% sits in the top ten. Certain patients, namely those with other autoimmune diseases, uncontrolled infections, pregnancy or lactation, were excluded. The CDR3 is 16 amino acids. After removal of 1 base from V and 10 bases from J, the junction contained 7 bases not matched to a gene. Per the germline V gene, CDR1 is SGHAT and CDR2 is FQNNGV.

This chain uses TRBV11-2 with TRBJ1-6; 10 nucleotides align to TRBD1. What was sequenced was peripheral blood or thyroid tissue (not recorded which). This sequence was found in an adult man with Graves' hyperthyroidism. CDR3: CASSLGAGTGVSPLHF. CDR3 sequence (DNA): TGTGCCAGCAGCTTAGGGGCCGGGACAGGGGTATCACCCCTCCACTTT.